The clone carrying this T cell receptor beta chain was seen at least ten times. MiXCR, applied by TCRdb to the 5' RACE reads, yields one record per CDR3 protein. Found here are around 70,000 distinct CDR3 sequences, around 5.5% of them singletons; the top ten hold around 6.8%. CDR3 length equals 14 residues. Per germline, CDR1 MNHEY and CDR2 SMNVEV (reference sequence). Trimming removed 3 bases from V and 5 bases from J, with 13 bases in between. The data were obtained in a study of neurological immune-mediated disorders. This TCR was sampled from a man between 18 and 35 years old with multiple sclerosis. Sequenced material: PBMCs. The chain combines TRBV27 with TRBJ1-1, with TRBD1 as a possible D gene (5 bases). The CDR3 region is CASSLAGGGTEAFF. Here the CDR3 DNA reads TGTGCCAGCAGTTTGGCCGGGGGTGGAACTGAAGCTTTCTTT.